The present TCR beta chain was sequenced within a study of T cell repertoires in cytomegalovirus infection. Overall study findings and caveats: Individuals carrying CMV plus the relevant HLA were identified by cumulative frequency of public TCR beta families.

Remarks on this clonotype: The antigen is not known.

TCRdb itself ran the reads through MiXCR, one entry per CDR3 protein. The repertoire holds 450,000 to 600,000 distinct CDR3 sequences, with approximately 40% as singletons. Losses at the gene ends were 3 bases for V and 2 bases for J; bases not matched to a gene: 3. This CDR3 is built from 14 residues. Germline V gene sequence: CDR1 SGHTA, CDR2 FQGTGA. This chain joins TRBV7-3 and TRBJ2-5; 7 bases map to TRBD2. This TCR was sampled from a human donor in good health (CMV status not recorded). Some clones in this sample may be carry-over from other donors' samples. The material sequenced was cultured PBMCs, taken from culture after CMV antigen stimulation. CDR3 coding DNA: TGTGCCAGCAGCTTCGGGACTACACAAGAGACCCAGTACTTC. This gives the protein CASSFGTTQETQYF. The whole variable domain, filled in from reference TRBV7-3 and TRBJ2-5, reads GAGVSQTPSNKVTEKGKYVELRCDPISGHTALYWYRQSLGQGPEFLIYFQGTGAADDSGLPNDRFFAVRPEGSVSTLKIQRTERGDSAVYLCASSFGTTQETQYFGPGTRLLVL.